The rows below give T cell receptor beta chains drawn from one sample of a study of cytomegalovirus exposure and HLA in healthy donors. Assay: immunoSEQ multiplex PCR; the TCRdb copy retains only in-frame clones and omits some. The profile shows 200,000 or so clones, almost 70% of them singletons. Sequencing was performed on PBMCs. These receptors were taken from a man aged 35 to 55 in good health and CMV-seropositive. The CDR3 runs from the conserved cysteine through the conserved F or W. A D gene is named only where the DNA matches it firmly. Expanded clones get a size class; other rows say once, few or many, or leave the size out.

cdr3_aa: CASSQTLSGTSGVEQYF; cdr3_nt: TGCGCCAGCAGCCAAACTCTTTCCGGGACTAGCGGGGTAGAGCAGTACTTC; d_call: TRBD2; v_call: TRBV4-1; clone_size: NA; j_call: TRBJ2-7
cdr3_aa: CASKPRGAPGPQHF; cdr3_nt: TGTGCCAGCAAACCTCGGGGGGCCCCAGGGCCCCAGCATTTT; d_call: NA; v_call: TRBV7-8; clone_size: NA; j_call: TRBJ1-5
cdr3_aa: CASSFAGETTEAFF; cdr3_nt: TGTGCCAGCAGCTTCGCAGGGGAGACTACTGAAGCTTTCTTT; d_call: NA; v_call: TRBV7-2; clone_size: NA; j_call: TRBJ1-1
cdr3_aa: CASSQASGGTYEQYF; cdr3_nt: TGCGCCAGCAGCCAGGCTAGCGGGGGGACCTACGAGCAGTACTTC; d_call: TRBD2; v_call: TRBV4-3; clone_size: NA; j_call: TRBJ2-7
cdr3_aa: CASSTNNQPQHF; cdr3_nt: TGTGCCAGCAGCACAAATAATCAGCCCCAGCATTTT; d_call: NA; v_call: TRBV7-2; clone_size: few; j_call: TRBJ1-5
cdr3_aa: CASSSGQGAEKLFF; cdr3_nt: TGTGCCAGCAGCTCTGGACAGGGAGCTGAAAAACTGTTTTTT; d_call: TRBD1; v_call: TRBV5-4; clone_size: NA; j_call: TRBJ1-4
cdr3_aa: CASSRDRGTNEKLFF; cdr3_nt: TGTGCCAGCAGCCGGGACAGGGGAACTAATGAAAAACTGTTTTTT; d_call: TRBD1; v_call: TRBV5-4; clone_size: NA; j_call: TRBJ1-4
cdr3_aa: CASHPVQGGQETQYF; cdr3_nt: TGTGCCAGCCACCCCGTACAGGGGGGACAAGAGACCCAGTACTTC; d_call: TRBD1; v_call: TRBV5-4; clone_size: NA; j_call: TRBJ2-5
cdr3_aa: CASSSTSTGGSTGELFF; cdr3_nt: TGTGCCAGCTCCTCCACCTCAACGGGGGGTTCCACCGGGGAGCTGTTTTTT; d_call: TRBD2; v_call: TRBV7-3; clone_size: few; j_call: TRBJ2-2
cdr3_aa: CATRLAGELFF; cdr3_nt: TGTGCCACCCGACTCGCCGGGGAGCTGTTTTTT; d_call: NA; v_call: TRBV28; clone_size: NA; j_call: TRBJ2-2
cdr3_aa: CSVTVNTEAFF; cdr3_nt: TGCAGCGTAACAGTGAACACTGAAGCTTTCTTT; d_call: NA; v_call: TRBV29-1; clone_size: NA; j_call: TRBJ1-1
cdr3_aa: CASRQGDRAFF; cdr3_nt: TGCGCCAGCAGGCAAGGGGACAGGGCTTTCTTT; d_call: TRBD1; v_call: TRBV4-1; clone_size: NA; j_call: TRBJ1-1
cdr3_aa: CASSPGQRNGYTF; cdr3_nt: TGTGCCAGCAGTCCAGGACAGAGGAATGGCTACACCTTC; d_call: NA; v_call: TRBV28; clone_size: NA; j_call: TRBJ1-2
cdr3_aa: CASSWEDRGRRTRGNTEAFF; cdr3_nt: TGTGCCAGTAGTTGGGAGGACAGGGGGCGCAGAACACGAGGGAACACTGAAGCTTTCTTT; d_call: TRBD1; v_call: TRBV19; clone_size: NA; j_call: TRBJ1-1
cdr3_aa: CASSSGTEFNQPQHF; cdr3_nt: TGTGCCAGCAGCTCGGGGACAGAATTTAATCAGCCCCAGCATTTT; d_call: TRBD1; v_call: TRBV5-6; clone_size: few; j_call: TRBJ1-5
cdr3_aa: CASSPTGYNEQFF; cdr3_nt: TGTGCCAGCAGCCCTACAGGTTACAATGAGCAGTTCTTC; d_call: NA; v_call: TRBV11-2; clone_size: once; j_call: TRBJ2-1
cdr3_aa: CASEGFLRGGFQEAQYF; cdr3_nt: TGCGCCAGCGAGGGTTTTTTACGGGGGGGTTTTCAGGAGGCCCAGTACTTC; d_call: TRBD2; v_call: TRBV5-1; clone_size: NA; j_call: TRBJ2-5
cdr3_aa: CASSLAESTDTQYF; cdr3_nt: TGTGCCAGCAGCTTGGCCGAGAGCACAGATACGCAGTATTTT; d_call: NA; v_call: TRBV5-4; clone_size: NA; j_call: TRBJ2-3
cdr3_aa: CASSLALEGYNEQFF; cdr3_nt: TGTGCCAGCAGCTTGGCCTTGGAGGGGTACAATGAGCAGTTCTTC; d_call: NA; v_call: TRBV5-4; clone_size: NA; j_call: TRBJ2-1
cdr3_aa: CASSLGPYNEQFF; cdr3_nt: TGTGCCAGCAGCTTGGGGCCCTACAATGAGCAGTTCTTC; d_call: NA; v_call: TRBV5-6; clone_size: NA; j_call: TRBJ2-1
cdr3_aa: CASGLRGGRNNEQFF; cdr3_nt: TGTGCCAGCGGACTTCGTGGGGGGAGAAACAATGAGCAGTTCTTC; d_call: NA; v_call: TRBV7-3; clone_size: NA; j_call: TRBJ2-1
cdr3_aa: CASSLGQGGWEQYF; cdr3_nt: TGTGCCAGCTCACTCGGACAGGGGGGTTGGGAGCAGTACTTC; d_call: TRBD1; v_call: TRBV18; clone_size: NA; j_call: TRBJ2-7
cdr3_aa: CASAYGANSPLHF; cdr3_nt: TGTGCCAGTGCTTATGGAGCCAATTCACCCCTCCACTTT; d_call: NA; v_call: TRBV19; clone_size: NA; j_call: TRBJ1-6
cdr3_aa: CASSLIPGLEIPEQYF; cdr3_nt: TGTGCCAGCAGCTTAATCCCGGGACTAGAAATTCCTGAGCAGTACTTC; d_call: TRBD2; v_call: TRBV7-9; clone_size: NA; j_call: TRBJ2-7
cdr3_aa: CASSRTGAYEQYF; cdr3_nt: TGTGCCAGCAGTCGGACAGGGGCCTACGAGCAGTACTTC; d_call: TRBD1; v_call: TRBV11-2; clone_size: once; j_call: TRBJ2-7
cdr3_aa: CASSFLGAPQETQYF; cdr3_nt: TGTGCCAGCAGTTTCCTAGGGGCCCCCCAAGAGACCCAGTACTTC; d_call: NA; v_call: TRBV2; clone_size: NA; j_call: TRBJ2-5
cdr3_aa: CASSASGTPNTYEQYF; cdr3_nt: TGTGCCAGCAGCGCGAGCGGGACACCTAACACCTACGAGCAGTACTTC; d_call: NA; v_call: TRBV9; clone_size: few; j_call: TRBJ2-7
cdr3_aa: CASSEGLGEKLFF; cdr3_nt: TGTGCCAGCAGTGAAGGACTCGGTGAAAAACTGTTTTTT; d_call: NA; v_call: TRBV2; clone_size: few; j_call: TRBJ1-4
cdr3_aa: CASSLGPGNTIYF; cdr3_nt: TGTGCCAGCAGCTTGGGGCCTGGAAACACCATATATTTT; d_call: NA; v_call: TRBV5-4; clone_size: few; j_call: TRBJ1-3